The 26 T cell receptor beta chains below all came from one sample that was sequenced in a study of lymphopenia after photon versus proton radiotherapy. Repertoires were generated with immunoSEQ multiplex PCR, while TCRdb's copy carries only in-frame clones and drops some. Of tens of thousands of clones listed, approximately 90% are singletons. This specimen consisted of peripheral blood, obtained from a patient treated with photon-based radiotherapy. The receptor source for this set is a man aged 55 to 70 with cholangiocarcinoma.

CDR3 nucleotides: TGTGCCAGCATACGGGGGGGAAAAGGAAACACCATATATTTT. This gives the protein CASIRGGKGNTIYF. The genes are TRBV28 and TRBJ1-3, with a weak D call TRBD1 (5 bases). Deletions cut 7 bases from V and 4 bases from J, with 14 bases between. Germline-derived CDR1 and CDR2 are MDHEN and SYDVKM. This CDR3 contains 14 residues.

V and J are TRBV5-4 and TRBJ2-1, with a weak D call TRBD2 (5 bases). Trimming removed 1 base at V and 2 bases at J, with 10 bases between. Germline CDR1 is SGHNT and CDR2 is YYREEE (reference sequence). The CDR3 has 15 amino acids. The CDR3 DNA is TGTGCCAGCAGCTTGATGAGCGGACCCTACAATGAGCAGTTCTTC. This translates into CASSLMSGPYNEQFF.

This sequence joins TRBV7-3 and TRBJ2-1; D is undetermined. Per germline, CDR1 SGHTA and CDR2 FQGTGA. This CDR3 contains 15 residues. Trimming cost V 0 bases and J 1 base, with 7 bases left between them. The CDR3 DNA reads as TGTGCCAGCAGCTTAACGTATGGGTCCTACAATGAGCAGTTCTTC. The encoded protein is CASSLTYGSYNEQFF.

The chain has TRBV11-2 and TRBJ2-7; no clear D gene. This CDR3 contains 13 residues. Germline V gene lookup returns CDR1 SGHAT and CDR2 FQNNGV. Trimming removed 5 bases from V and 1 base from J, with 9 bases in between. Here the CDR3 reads CASSPTQSYEQYF. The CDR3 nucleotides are TGTGCCAGCAGCCCGACGCAGTCCTACGAGCAGTACTTC.

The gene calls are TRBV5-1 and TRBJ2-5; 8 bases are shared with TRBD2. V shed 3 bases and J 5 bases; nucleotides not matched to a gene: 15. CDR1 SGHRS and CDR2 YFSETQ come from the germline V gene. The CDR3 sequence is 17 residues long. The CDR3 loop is CASSSGLGAGVAETQYF. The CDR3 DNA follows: TGCGCCAGCAGCTCAGGGTTGGGAGCGGGAGTGGCGGAGACCCAGTACTTC.

CDR3 DNA: TGTGCCAGCAGCTTAGCCCCGGGACAGGGGTTCAACTATGGCTACACCTTC. Residues: CASSLAPGQGFNYGYTF. The chain combines TRBV7-2 with TRBJ1-2; TRBD1 agrees at 10 bases. The CDR3 has 17 amino acids. Germline V CDR1 and CDR2: SGHTA, FQGNSA. V lost 0 bases to trimming and J lost 2 bases; unmatched junction nucleotides: 6.

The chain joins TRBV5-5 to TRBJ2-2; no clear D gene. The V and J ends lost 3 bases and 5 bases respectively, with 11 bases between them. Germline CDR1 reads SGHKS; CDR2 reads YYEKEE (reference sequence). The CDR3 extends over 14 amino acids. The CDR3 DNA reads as TGTGCCAGCAGCTCGCCGACCGGGACCGGGGAGCTGTTTTTT. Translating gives CASSSPTGTGELFF. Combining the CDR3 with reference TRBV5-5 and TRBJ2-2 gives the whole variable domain DAGVTQSPTHLIKTRGQQVTLRCSPISGHKSVSWYQQVLGQGPQFIFQYYEKEERGRGNFPDRFSARQFPNYSSELNVNALLLGDSALYLCASSSPTGTGELFFGEGSRLTVL.

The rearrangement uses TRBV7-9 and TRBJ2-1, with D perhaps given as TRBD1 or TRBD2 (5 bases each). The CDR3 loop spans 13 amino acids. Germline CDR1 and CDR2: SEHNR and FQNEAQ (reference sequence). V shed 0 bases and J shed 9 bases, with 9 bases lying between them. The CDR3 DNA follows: TGTGCCAGCAGCTTAGCGCTAGGGACTGAGCAGTTCTTC. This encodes CASSLALGTEQFF.

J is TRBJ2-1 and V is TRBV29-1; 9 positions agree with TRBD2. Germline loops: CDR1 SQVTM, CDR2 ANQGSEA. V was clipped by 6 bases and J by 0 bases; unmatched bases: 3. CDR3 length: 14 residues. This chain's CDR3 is CSVGAGGSYNEQFF. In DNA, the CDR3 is TGCAGCGTCGGAGCGGGAGGCTCCTACAATGAGCAGTTCTTC.

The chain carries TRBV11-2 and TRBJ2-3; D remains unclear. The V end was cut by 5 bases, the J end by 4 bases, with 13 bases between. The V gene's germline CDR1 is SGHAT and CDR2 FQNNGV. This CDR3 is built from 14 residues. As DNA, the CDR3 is TGTGCCAGCAGCCCGACATGGAGCGCAGATACGCAGTATTTT. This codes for CASSPTWSADTQYF.

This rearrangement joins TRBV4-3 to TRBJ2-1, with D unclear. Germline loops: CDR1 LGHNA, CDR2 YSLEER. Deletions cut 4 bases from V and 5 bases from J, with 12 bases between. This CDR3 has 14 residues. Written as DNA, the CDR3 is TGCGCCAGCAGCCCTACTGCAGGTAACAATGAGCAGTTCTTC. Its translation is CASSPTAGNNEQFF.

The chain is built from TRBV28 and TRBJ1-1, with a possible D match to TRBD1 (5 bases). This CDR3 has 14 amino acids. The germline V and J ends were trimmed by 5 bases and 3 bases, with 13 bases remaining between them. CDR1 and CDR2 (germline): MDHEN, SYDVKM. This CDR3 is CASSMAGQDTEAFF. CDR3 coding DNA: TGTGCCAGCAGTATGGCAGGGCAAGACACTGAAGCTTTCTTT.

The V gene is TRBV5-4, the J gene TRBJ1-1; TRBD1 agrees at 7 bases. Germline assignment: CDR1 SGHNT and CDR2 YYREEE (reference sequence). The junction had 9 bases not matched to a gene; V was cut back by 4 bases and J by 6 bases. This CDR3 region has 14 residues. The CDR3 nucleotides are TGTGCCAGCAGCGGACTACAGGGGCTTGCTGAAGCTTTCTTT. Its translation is CASSGLQGLAEAFF.

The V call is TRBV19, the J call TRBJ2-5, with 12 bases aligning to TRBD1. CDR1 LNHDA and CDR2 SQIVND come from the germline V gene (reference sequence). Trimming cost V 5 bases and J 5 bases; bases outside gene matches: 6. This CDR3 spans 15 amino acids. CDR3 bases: TGTGCCAGTAGTGTCTCCGGGACAGGGGGCGAGACCCAGTACTTC. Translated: CASSVSGTGGETQYF.

The CDR3 is CSVNGGGAGETQYF. The CDR3 region has the DNA TGCAGCGTGAATGGCGGGGGGGCCGGAGAGACCCAGTACTTC. The chain recombines TRBV29-1 with TRBJ2-5; 9 nucleotides match TRBD2. Germline CDR1 and CDR2: SQVTM and ANQGSEA. The ends lost 6 bases at V and 4 bases at J; junction bases unmatched: 9. The CDR3 contains 14 residues.

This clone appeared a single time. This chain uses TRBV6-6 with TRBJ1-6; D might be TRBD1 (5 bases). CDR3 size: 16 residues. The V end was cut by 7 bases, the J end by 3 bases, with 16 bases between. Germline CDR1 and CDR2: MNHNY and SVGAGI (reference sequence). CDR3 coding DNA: TGTGCCAGCAAATCTAACCGGGGCCTCTATAATTCACCCCTCCACTTT. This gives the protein CASKSNRGLYNSPLHF.

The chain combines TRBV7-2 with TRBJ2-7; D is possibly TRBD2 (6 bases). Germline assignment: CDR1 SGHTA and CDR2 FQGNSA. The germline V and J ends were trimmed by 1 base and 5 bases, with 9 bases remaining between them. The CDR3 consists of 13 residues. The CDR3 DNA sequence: TGTGCCAGCAGCTTAGGAGCGGGCCACGAGCAGTACTTC. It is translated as CASSLGAGHEQYF.

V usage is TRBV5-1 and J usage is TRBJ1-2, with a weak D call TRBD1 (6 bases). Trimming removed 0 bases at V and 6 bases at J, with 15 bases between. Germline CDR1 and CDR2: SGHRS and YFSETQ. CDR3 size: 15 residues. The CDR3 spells CASSLGRGPLDGYTF. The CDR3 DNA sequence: TGCGCCAGCAGCTTGGGCCGGGGGCCTTTAGATGGCTACACCTTC.

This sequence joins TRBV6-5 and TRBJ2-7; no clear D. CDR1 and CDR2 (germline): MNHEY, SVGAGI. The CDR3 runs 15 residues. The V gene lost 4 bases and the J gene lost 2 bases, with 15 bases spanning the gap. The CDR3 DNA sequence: TGTGCCAGCAGTTCCGATCAAGTCGAGACCTACGAGCAGTACTTC. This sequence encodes CASSSDQVETYEQYF.

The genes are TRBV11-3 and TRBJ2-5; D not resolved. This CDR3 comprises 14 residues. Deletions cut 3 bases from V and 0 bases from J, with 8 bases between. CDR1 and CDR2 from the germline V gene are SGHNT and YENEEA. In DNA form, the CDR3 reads TGTGCCAGCAGCTTGTTTGGGAACCAAGAGACCCAGTACTTC. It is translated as CASSLFGNQETQYF. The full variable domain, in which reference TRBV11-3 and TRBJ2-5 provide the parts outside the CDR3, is EAGVVQSPRYKIIEKKQPVAFWCNPISGHNTLYWYLQNLGQGPELLIRYENEEAVDDSQLPKDRFSAERLKGVDSTLKIQPAELGDSAVYLCASSLFGNQETQYFGPGTRLLVL.

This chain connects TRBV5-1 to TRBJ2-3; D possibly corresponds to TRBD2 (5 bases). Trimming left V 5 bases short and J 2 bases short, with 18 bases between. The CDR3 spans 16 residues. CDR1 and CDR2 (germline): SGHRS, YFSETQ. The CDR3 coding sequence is TGCGCCAGCAGTATGGAGGCGTCCTCGGACACAGATACGCAGTATTTT. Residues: CASSMEASSDTDTQYF. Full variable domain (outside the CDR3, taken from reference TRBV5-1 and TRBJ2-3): KAGVTQTPRYLIKTRGQQVTLSCSPISGHRSVSWYQQTPGQGLQFLFEYFSETQRNKGNFPGRFSGRQFSNSRSEMNVSTLELGDSALYLCASSMEASSDTDTQYFGPGTRLTVL.

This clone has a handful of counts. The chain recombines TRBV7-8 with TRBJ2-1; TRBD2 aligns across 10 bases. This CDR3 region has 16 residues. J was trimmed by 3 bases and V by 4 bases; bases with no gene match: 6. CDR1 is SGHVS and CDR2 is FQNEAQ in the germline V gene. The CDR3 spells CASSSPLAGGYNEQFF. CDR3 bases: TGTGCCAGCAGCTCCCCTTTAGCGGGAGGCTACAATGAGCAGTTCTTC.

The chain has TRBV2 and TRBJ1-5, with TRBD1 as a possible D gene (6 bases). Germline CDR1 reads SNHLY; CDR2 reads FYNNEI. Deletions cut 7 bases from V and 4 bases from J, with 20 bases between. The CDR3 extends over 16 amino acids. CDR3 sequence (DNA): TGTGCCAGCACCAGAGAGGGGGTAGGTGGGAATCAGCCCCAGCATTTT. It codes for CASTREGVGGNQPQHF.

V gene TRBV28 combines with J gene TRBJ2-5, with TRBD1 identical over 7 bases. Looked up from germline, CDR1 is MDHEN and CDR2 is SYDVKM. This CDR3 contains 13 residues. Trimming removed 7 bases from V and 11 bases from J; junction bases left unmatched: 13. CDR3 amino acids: CASTSGQSWEQYF. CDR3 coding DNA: TGTGCCAGCACTTCGGGACAGAGCTGGGAGCAGTACTTC.

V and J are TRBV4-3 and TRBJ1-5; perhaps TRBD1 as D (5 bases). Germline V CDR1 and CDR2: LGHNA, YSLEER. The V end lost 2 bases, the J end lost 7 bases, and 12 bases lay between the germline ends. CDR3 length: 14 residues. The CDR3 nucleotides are TGCGCCAGCAGCCAAAGTATGGAGGGGCAGCCCCAGCATTTT. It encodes CASSQSMEGQPQHF.

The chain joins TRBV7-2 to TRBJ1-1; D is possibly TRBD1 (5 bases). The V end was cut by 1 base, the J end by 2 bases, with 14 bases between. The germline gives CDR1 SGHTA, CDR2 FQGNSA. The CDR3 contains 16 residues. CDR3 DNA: TGTGCCAGCAGCTTAGAGGGCAGGGACTTCAACACTGAAGCTTTCTTT. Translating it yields CASSLEGRDFNTEAFF.